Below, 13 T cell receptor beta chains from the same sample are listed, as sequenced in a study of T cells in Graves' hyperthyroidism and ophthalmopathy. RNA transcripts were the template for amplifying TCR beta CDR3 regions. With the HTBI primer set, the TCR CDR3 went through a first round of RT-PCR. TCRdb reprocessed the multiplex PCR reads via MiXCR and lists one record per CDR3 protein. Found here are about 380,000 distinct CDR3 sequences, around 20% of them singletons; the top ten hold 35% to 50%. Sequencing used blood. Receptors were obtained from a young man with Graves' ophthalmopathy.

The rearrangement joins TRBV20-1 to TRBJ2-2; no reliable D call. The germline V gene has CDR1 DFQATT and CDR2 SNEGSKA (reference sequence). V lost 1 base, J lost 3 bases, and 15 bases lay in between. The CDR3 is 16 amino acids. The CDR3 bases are TGCAGTGCTAGAGCGACACGGACGTGGGACACCGGGGAGCTGTTTTTT. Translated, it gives CSARATRTWDTGELFF.

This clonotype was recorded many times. CDR3 coding DNA: TGTGCCAGCAGCCCTGGCGGGACAGGGACCCACGAGCAGTACTTC. Encoded protein: CASSPGGTGTHEQYF. The gene calls are TRBV12-3 or TRBV12-4 and TRBJ2-7; 9 bases fit TRBD1. CDR3 length equals 15 residues. The trim removed 6 bases at V and 5 bases at J, leaving 11 bases unmatched.

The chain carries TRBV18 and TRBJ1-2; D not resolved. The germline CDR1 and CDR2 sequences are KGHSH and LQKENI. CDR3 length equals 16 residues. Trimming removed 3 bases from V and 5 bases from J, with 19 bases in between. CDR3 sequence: CASSPLSDGELYGYTF. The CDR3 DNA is TGTGCCAGCTCACCGCTTTCGGACGGTGAGCTTTATGGCTACACCTTC.

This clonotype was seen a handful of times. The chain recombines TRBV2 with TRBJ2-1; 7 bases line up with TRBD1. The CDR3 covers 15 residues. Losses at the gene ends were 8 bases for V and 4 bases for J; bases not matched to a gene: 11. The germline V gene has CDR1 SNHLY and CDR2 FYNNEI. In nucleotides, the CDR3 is TGTGCCAGCTGTAGGCTGACAGGGTCTTACAATGAGCAGTTCTTC. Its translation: CASCRLTGSYNEQFF.

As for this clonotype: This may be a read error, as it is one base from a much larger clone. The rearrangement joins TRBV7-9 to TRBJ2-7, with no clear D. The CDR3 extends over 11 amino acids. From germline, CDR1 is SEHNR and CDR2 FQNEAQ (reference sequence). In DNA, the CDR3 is TGTGCCAGCAGCCGTGTGGACGAGCGGTACTTC. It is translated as CASSRVDERYF.

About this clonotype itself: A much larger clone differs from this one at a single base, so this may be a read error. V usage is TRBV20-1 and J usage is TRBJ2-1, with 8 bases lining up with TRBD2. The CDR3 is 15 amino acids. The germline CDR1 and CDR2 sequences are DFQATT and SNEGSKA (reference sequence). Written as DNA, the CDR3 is TGCAGTGCTCCCATCGGGGGGGCCGACTACAATGAGCAGTCCTTC. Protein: CSAPIGGADYNEQSF.

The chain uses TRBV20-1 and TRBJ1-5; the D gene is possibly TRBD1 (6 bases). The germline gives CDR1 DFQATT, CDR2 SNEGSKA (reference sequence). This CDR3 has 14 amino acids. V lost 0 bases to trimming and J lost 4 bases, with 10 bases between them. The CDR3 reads CSARDLQGNQPQHF. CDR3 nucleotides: TGCAGTGCTAGAGATCTGCAGGGGAATCAGCCCCAGCATTTT.

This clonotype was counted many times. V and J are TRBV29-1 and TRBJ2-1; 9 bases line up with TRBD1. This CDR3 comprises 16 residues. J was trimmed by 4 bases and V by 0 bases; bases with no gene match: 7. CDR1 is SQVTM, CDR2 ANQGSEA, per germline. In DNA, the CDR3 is TGCAGCGTTGAAGAGGACGGGACAGGGCGATACAATGAGCAGTTCTTC. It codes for CSVEEDGTGRYNEQFF.

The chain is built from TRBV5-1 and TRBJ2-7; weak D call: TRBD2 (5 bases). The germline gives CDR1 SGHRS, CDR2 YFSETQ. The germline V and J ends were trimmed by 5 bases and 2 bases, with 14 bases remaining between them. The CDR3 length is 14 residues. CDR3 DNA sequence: TGCGCCAGCAGGCAAAAGGACGGGACCTACGAGCAGTACTTC. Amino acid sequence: CASRQKDGTYEQYF.

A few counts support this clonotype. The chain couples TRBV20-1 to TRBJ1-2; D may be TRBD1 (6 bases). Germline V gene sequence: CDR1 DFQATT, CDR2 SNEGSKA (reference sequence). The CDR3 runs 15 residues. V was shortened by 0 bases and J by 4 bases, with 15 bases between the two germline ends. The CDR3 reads CSARDVDSDTYGYTF. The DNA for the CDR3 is TGCAGTGCTAGAGATGTGGACAGTGATACCTATGGCTACACCTTC.

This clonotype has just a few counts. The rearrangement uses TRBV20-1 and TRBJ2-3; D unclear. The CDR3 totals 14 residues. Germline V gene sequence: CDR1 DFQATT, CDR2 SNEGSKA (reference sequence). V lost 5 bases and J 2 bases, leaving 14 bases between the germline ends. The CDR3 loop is CSAAALPTTDTQYF. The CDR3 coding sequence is TGCAGTGCTGCCGCCCTTCCTACCACAGATACGCAGTATTTT.

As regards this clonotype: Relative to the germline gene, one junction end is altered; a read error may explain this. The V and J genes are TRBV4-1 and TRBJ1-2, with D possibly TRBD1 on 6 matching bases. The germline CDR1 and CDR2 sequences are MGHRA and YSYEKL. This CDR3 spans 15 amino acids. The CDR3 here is CVSSQEATGISGYTF. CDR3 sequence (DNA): TGCGTCAGCAGCCAAGAAGCAACAGGGATCTCTGGCTACACCTTC.

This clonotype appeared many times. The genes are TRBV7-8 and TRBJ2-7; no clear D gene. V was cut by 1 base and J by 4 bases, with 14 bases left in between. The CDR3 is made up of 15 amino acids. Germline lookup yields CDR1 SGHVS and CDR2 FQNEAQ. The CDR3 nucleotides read TGTGCCAGCAGCTTAGGAGTAGGAGCCCCTTACGAGCAGTACTTC. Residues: CASSLGVGAPYEQYF. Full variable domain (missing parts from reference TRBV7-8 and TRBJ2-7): GAGVSQSPRYKVAKRGQDVALRCDPISGHVSLFWYQQALGQGPEFLTYFQNEAQLDKSGLPSDRFFAERPEGSVSTLKIQRTQQEDSAVYLCASSLGVGAPYEQYFGPGTRLTVT.